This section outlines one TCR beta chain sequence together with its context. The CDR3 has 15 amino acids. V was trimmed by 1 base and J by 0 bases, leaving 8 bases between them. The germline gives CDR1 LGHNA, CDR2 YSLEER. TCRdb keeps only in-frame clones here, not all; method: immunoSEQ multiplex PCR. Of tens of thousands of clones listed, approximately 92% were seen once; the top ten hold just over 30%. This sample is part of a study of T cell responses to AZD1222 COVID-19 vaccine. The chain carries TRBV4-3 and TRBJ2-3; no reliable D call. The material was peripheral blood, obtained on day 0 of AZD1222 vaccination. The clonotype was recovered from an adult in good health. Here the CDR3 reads CASSQGSGSTDTQYF. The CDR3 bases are TGCGCCAGCAGCCAAGGATCGGGTAGCACAGATACGCAGTATTTT.